This T cell receptor beta chain was captured in a study of OX40 agonist ivuxolimab in advanced cancers. Study summary: Partial responses were achieved by three patients: one hepatocellular carcinoma, two cutaneous melanoma.

Germline CDR1 reads SGDLS; CDR2 reads YYNGEE. J was trimmed by 3 bases and V by 0 bases; bases with no gene match: 4. This CDR3 spans 15 amino acids. Measured with immunoSEQ multiplex PCR; TCRdb has only the in-frame clones, and not every one. The table records around 74,000 clones, 92% of them present only once. The clonotype was recovered from an adult with an advanced solid tumor such as melanoma, head and neck, liver or kidney cancer. The sequenced sample was CD4+ or CD8+ T cells sorted from blood, obtained in a trial of the OX40 agonist ivuxolimab. The gene calls are TRBV9 and TRBJ2-3; 7 nucleotides align to TRBD2. The CDR3 sequence is CASSVVGGRTDTQYF. DNA for the CDR3: TGTGCCAGCAGCGTAGTAGGCGGGAGAACAGATACGCAGTATTTT.